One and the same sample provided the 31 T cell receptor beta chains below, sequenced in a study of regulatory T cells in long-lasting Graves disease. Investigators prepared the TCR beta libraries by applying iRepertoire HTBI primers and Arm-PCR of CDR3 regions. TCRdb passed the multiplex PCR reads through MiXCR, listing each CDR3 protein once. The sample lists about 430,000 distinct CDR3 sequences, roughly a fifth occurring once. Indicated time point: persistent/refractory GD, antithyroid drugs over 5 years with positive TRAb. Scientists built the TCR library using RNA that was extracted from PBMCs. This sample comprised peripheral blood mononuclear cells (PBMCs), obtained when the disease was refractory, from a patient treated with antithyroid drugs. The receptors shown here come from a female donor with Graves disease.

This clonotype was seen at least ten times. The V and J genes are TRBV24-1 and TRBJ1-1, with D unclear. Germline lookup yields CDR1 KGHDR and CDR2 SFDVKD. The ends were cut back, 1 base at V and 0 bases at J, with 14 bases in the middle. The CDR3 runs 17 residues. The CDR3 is CATSDFWEGEVNTEAFF. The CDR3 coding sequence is TGTGCCACCAGTGATTTTTGGGAGGGTGAGGTGAACACTGAAGCTTTCTTT.

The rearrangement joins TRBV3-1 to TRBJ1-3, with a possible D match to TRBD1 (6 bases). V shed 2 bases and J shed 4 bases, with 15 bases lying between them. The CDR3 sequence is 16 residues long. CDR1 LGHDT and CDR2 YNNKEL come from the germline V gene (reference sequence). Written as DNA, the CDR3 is TGTGCCAGCAGCCAACTCGCGGGGGGCGACGGAAACACCATATATTTT. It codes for CASSQLAGGDGNTIYF.

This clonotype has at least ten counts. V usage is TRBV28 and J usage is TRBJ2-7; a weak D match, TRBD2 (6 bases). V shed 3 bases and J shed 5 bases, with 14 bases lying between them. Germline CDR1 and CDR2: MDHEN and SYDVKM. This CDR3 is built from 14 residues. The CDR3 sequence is CASSLAGTRNEQYF. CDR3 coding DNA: TGTGCCAGCAGTTTGGCGGGAACGAGGAACGAGCAGTACTTC.

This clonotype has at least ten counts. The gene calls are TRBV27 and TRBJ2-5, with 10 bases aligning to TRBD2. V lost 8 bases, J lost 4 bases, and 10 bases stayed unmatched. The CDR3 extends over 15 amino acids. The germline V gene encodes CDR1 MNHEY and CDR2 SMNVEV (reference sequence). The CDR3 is CASGSLAGSAETQYF. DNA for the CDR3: TGTGCCAGCGGATCACTAGCGGGGTCAGCAGAGACCCAGTACTTC.

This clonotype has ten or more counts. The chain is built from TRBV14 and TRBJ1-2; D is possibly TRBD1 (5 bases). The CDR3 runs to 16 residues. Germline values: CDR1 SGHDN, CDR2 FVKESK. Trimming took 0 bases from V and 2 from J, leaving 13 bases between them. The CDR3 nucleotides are TGTGCCAGCAGCCAAGAGTTCCAGGGAAGGAACTATGGCTACACCTTC. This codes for CASSQEFQGRNYGYTF.

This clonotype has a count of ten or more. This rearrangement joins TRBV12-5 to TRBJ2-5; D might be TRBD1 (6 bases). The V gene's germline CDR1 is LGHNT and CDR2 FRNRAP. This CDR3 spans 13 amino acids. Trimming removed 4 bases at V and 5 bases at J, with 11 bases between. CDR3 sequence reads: CASGSGVKETQYF. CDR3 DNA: TGTGCTAGTGGTTCAGGGGTCAAGGAGACCCAGTACTTC.

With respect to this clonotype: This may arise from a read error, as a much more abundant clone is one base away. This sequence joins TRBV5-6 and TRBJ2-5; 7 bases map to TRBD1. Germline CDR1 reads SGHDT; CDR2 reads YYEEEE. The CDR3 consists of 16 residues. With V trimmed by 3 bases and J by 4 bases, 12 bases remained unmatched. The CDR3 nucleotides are TGTGCCAGCAGCTGTAATGGACAGGCCGAATTAGAGACCCAGTACTTC. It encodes CASSCNGQAELETQYF.

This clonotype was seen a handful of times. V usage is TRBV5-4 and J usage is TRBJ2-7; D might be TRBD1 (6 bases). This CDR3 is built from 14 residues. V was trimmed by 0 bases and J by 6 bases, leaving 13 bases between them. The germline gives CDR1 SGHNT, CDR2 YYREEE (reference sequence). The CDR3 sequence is CASSLVTGLSEQYF. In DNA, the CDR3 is TGTGCCAGCAGCTTGGTCACAGGGTTGAGCGAGCAGTACTTC.

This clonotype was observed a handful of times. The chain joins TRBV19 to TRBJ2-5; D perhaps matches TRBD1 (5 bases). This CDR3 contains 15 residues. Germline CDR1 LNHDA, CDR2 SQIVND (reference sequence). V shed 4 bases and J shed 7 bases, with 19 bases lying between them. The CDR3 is CASSTSSVGAGTQYF. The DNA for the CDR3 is TGTGCCAGTAGTACGTCCTCGGTTGGGGCAGGGACCCAGTACTTC. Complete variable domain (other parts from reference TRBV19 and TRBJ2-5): DGGITQSPKYLFRKEGQNVTLSCEQNLNHDAMYWYRQDPGQGLRLIYYSQIVNDFQKGDIAEGYSVSREKKESFPLTVTSAQKNPTAFYLCASSTSSVGAGTQYFGPGTRLLVL.

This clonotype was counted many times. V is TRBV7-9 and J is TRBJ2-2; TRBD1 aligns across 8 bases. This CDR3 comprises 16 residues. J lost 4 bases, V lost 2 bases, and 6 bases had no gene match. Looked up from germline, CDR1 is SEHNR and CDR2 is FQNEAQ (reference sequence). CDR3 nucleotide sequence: TGTGCCAGCAGCTTAAGGACAGGGATAGGCACCGGGGAGCTGTTTTTT. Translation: CASSLRTGIGTGELFF.

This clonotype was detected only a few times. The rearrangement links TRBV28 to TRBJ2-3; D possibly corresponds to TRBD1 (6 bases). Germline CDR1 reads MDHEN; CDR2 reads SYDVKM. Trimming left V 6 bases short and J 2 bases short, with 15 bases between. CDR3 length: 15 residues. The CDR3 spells CASSKLTGFTDTQYF. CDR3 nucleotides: TGTGCCAGCAGCAAACTTACAGGGTTCACAGATACGCAGTATTTT.

This CDR3 reads CSVYKPSSNYGYTF. In nucleotides, the CDR3 is TGCAGTGTCTACAAGCCCTCCTCTAACTATGGCTACACCTTC. The chain has TRBV20-1 and TRBJ1-2, with D hard to call. Germline CDR1 is DFQATT and CDR2 is SNEGSKA (reference sequence). The CDR3 is 14 residues long. Trimming cost V 7 bases and J 0 bases, with 15 bases left between them.

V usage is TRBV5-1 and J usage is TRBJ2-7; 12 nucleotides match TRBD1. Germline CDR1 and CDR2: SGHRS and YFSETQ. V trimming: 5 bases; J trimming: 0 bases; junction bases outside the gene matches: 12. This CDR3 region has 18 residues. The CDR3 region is CASRATGTGGQSSYEQYF. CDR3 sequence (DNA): TGCGCCAGCAGAGCGACCGGGACAGGGGGCCAAAGCTCCTACGAGCAGTACTTC.

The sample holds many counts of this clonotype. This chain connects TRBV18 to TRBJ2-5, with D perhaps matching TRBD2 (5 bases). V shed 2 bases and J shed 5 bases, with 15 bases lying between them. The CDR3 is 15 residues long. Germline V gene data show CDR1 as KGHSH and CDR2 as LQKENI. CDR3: CASSPNPVSGETQYF. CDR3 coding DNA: TGTGCCAGCTCACCAAACCCCGTAAGCGGCGAGACCCAGTACTTC.

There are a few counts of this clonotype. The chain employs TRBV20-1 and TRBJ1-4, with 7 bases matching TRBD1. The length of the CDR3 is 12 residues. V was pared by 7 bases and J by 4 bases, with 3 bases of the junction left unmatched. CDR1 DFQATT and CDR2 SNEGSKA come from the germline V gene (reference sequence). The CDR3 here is CSGRGSNEKLFF. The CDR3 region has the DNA TGCAGTGGCAGGGGGAGTAATGAAAAACTGTTTTTT.

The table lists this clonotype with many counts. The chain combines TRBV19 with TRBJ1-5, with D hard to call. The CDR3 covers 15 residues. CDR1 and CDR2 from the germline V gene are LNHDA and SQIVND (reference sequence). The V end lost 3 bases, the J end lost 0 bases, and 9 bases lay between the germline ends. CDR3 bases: TGTGCCAGTAGTATCGGTGGTGGTAGCAATCAGCCCCAGCATTTT. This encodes CASSIGGGSNQPQHF.

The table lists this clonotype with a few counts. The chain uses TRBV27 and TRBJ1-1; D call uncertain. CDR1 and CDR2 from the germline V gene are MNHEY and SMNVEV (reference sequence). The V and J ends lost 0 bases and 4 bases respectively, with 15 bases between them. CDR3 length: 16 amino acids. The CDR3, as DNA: TGTGCCAGCAGTTTATCGAGGACGGCGGCGGGCACTGAAGCTTTCTTT. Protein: CASSLSRTAAGTEAFF.

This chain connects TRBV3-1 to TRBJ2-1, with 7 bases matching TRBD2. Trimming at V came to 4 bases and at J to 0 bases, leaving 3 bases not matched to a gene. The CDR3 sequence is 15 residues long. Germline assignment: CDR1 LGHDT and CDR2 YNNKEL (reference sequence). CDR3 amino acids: CASSRDYSSYNEQFF. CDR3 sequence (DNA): TGTGCCAGCAGCCGGGACTACAGCTCCTACAATGAGCAGTTCTTC.

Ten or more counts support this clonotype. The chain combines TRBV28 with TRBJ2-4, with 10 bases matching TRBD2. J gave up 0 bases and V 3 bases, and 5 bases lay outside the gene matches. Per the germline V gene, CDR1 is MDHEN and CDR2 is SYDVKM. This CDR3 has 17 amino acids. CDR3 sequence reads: CASSFLAGGQAKNIQYF. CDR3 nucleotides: TGTGCCAGCAGTTTTTTAGCGGGAGGCCAAGCCAAAAACATTCAGTACTTC. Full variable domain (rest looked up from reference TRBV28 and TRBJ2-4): DVKVTQSSRYLVKRTGEKVFLECVQDMDHENMFWYRQDPGLGLRLIYFSYDVKMKEKGDIPEGYSVSREKKERFSLILESASTNQTSMYLCASSFLAGGQAKNIQYFGAGTRLSVL.

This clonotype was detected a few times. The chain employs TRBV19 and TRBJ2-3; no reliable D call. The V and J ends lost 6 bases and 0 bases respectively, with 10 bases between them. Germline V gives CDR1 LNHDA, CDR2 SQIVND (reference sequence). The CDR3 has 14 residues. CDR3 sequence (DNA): TGTGCCAGTAGCCCGAGGCCCAGCACAGATACGCAGTATTTT. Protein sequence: CASSPRPSTDTQYF.

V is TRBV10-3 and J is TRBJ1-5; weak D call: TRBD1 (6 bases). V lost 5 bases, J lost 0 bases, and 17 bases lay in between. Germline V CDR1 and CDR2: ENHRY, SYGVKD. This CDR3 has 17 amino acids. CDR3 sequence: CAISPTGKGYSNQPQHF. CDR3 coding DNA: TGTGCCATCAGTCCTACAGGGAAAGGGTATAGCAATCAGCCCCAGCATTTT.

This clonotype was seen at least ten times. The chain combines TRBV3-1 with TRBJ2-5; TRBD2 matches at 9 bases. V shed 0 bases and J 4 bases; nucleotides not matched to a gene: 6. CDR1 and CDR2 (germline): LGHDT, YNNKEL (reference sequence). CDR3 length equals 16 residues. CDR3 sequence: CASSQDWREGRETQYF. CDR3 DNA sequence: TGTGCCAGCAGCCAAGATTGGCGGGAGGGGCGAGAGACCCAGTACTTC.

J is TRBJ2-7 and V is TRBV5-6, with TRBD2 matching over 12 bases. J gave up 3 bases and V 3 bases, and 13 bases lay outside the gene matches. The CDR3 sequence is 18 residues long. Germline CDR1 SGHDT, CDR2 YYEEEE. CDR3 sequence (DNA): TGTGCCAGCAGCTCGCCCTTCGGACTAGCGGGAACAGACTACGAGCAGTACTTC. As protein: CASSSPFGLAGTDYEQYF.

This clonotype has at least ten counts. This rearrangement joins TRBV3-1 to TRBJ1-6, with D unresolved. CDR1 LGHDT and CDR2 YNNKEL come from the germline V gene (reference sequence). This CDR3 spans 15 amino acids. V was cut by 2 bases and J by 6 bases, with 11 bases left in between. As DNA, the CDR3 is TGTGCCAGCAGCCAACAGGCGGGCGGTAATTCACCCCTCCACTTT. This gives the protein CASSQQAGGNSPLHF.

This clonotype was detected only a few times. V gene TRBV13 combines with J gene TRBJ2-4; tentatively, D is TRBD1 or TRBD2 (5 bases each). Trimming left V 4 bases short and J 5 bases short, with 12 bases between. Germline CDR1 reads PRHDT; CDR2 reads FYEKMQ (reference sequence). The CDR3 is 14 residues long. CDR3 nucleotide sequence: TGTGCCAGCAGCTCCGGGACGGTGGAAAACATTCAGTACTTC. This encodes CASSSGTVENIQYF.

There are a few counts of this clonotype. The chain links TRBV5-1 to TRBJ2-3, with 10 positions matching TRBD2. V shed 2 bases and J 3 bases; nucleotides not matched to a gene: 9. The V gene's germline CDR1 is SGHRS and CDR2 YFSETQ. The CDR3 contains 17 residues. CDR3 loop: CASSFHQGTSVTDTQYF. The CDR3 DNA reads TGCGCCAGCAGCTTCCACCAGGGGACTAGCGTAACAGATACGCAGTATTTT.

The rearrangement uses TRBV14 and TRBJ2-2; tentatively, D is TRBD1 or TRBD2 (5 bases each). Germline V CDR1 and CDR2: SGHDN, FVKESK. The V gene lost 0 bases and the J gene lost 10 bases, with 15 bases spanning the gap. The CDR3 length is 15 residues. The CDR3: CASSQEVRDQEELFF. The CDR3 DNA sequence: TGTGCCAGCAGCCAAGAAGTCCGGGACCAAGAGGAGCTGTTTTTT.

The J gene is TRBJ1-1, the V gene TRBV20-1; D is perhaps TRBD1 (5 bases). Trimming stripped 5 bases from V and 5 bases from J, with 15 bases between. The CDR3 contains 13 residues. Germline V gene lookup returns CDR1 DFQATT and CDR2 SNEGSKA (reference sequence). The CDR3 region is CSAVRGPGTEAFF. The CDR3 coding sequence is TGCAGTGCTGTCCGGGGCCCAGGGACTGAAGCTTTCTTT.

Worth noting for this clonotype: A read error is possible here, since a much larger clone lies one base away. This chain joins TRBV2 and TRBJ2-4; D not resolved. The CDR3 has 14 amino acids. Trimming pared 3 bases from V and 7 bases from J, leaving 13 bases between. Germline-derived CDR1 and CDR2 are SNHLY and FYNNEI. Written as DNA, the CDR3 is TGTGCCAGCAGTGACGCCCGAGCGACGAACATTCAGTACTTC. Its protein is CASSDARATNIQYF.

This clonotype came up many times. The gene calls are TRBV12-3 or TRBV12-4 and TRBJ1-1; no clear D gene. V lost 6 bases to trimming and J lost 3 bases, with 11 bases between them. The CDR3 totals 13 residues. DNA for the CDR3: TGTGCCAGCAGACCAGGAGTTGACACTGAAGCTTTCTTT. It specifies CASRPGVDTEAFF.

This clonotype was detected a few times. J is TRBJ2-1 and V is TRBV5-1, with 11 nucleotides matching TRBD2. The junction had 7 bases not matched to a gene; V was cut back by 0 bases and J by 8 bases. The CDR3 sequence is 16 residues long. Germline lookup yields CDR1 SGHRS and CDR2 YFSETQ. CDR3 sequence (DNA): TGCGCCAGCAGCTTGGAGCCTAGCGGGAGGACCCATGAGCAGTTCTTC. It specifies CASSLEPSGRTHEQFF.